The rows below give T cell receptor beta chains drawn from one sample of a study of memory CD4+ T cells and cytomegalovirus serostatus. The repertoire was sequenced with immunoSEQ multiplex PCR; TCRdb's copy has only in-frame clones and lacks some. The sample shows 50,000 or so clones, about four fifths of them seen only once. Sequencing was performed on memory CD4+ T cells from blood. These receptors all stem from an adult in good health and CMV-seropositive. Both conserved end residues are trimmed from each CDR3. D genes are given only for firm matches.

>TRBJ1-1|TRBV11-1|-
ASSLTENTEAF
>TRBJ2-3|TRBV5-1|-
ASSLTSRDTDTQY
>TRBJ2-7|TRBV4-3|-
ASSQGAFYEQY
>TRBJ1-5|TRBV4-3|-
ASSQDGAPNQPQH
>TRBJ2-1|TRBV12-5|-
ASRSGSSTHEQF
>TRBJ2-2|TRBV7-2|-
ASSLTGTAGELF
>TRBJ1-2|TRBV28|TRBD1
ASSNSQGGNYGYT
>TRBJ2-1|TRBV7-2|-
ASSPRVGNEQF
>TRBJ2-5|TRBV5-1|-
ASRQGAETQY
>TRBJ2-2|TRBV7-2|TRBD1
ASSTGDGTGELF
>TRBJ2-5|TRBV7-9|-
ASSRGQETQY
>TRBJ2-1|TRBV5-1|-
ASSRITGGGNEQF
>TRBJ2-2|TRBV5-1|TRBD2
ASSFLSGRSRDTGELF
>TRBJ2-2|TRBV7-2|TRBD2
ASSLAGTSGLNTGELF
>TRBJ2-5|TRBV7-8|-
ASSLGGGGWETQY
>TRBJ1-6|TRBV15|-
ATSSSRGSYNSPLH
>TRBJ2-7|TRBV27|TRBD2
ASGRLAGDDEQY
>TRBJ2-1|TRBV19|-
ASSPALMANEQF
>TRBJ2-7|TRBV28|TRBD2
ASRASGSLSYEQY
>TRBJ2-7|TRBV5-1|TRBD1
ASSPVPGQGSTSEQY
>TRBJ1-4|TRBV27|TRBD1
ASSIVGQGNEKLF
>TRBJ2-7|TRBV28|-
ASSLPDSSYEQY
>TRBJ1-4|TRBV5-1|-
ASSSEQGTNEKLF
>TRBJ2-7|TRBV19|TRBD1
ASSRNRDRIFYEQY
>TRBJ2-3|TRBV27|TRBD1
ASRGQTRTDTQY
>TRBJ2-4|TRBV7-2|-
ASSSFGGQNIQY
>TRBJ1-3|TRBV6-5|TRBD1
ASSADRVGNTIY
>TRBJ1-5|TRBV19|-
ASSWGGTYSNQPQH
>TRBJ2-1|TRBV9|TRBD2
ASSVVPSGSNEQF
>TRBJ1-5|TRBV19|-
ASGEGYGQPQH
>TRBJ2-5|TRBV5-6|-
ASSFVGGLETQY
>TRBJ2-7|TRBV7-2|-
ASSSVGGEQY
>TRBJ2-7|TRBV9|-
ASSVAGNLYEQY
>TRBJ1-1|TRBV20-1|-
SALGGTEAF
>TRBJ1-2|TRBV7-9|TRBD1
ASSPQGALYLSYT
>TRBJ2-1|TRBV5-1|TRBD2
ASSLMSGGYNEQF
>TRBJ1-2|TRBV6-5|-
ASRLTGYYGYT
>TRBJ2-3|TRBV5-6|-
ASSLPGADTQY
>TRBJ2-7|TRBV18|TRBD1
ASSLRQGSKNEQY
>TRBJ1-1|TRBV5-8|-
ASSLRITWTEAF
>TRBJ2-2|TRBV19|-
ASRLGGSPGELF
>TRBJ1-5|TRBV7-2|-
ASSDRQSNQPQH